This T cell receptor beta chain was captured by sequencing in a study of blood T cell repertoires in COVID-19. Overall study: Acute-phase and convalescent COVID-19 samples originated in the United States, Italy and Spain.

Study processing details: Reference gene primers were amplified, and this amplification served to estimate nucleated cell counts. Profiled with immunoSEQ multiplex PCR; TCRdb holds only in-frame clones, not every one. V, J and clone size are those of that table, while D and trimming were read from the DNA. This sample has 350,000 or so clones, with almost 90% found just once. Participants were aged about 18 to 95 years, lived in roughly 23 US areas, and enrolled virtually. The CDR3 contains 16 residues. J was trimmed by 7 bases and V by 5 bases; bases with no gene match: 14. Germline V gene sequence: CDR1 MDHEN, CDR2 SYDVKM.

The TCR sequence derives from a woman in her 30s who had been exposed to COVID-19. This chain connects TRBV28 to TRBJ2-7; 10 nucleotides align to TRBD1. Source material: PBMCs or T cells enriched from blood (not recorded which). CDR3 sequence reads: CASSAGTGAYLFEQYF. CDR3 DNA: TGTGCCAGCAGTGCAGGGACAGGGGCTTACCTCTTTGAGCAGTACTTC. Filled out from reference TRBV28 and TRBJ2-7, the complete variable domain reads DVKVTQSSRYLVKRTGEKVFLECVQDMDHENMFWYRQDPGLGLRLIYFSYDVKMKEKGDIPEGYSVSREKKERFSLILESASTNQTSMYLCASSAGTGAYLFEQYFGPGTRLTVT.